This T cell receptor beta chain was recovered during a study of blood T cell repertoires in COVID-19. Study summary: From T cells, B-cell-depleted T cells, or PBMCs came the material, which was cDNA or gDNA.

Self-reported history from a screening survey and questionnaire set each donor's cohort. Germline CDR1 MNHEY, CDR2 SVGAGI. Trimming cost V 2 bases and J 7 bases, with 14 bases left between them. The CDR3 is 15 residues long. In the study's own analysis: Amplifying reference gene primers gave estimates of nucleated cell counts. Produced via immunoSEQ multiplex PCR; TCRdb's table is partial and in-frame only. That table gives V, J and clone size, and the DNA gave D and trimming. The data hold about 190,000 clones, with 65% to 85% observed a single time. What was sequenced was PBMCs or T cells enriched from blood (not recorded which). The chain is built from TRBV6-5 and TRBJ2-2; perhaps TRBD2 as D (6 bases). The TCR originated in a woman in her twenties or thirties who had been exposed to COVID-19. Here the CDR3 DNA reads TGTGCCAGCAGTTACCGCGGGGCCTTGGGCGGGGAGCTGTTTTTT. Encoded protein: CASSYRGALGGELFF.